One sample yielded the 8 T cell receptor beta chains listed below, sequenced in a study of human T cells and chemical hapten exposure. From the RACE reads, TCRdb called clonotypes with MiXCR, one entry per CDR3 protein. The sample includes approximately 320,000 distinct CDR3 sequences, approximately 5% of them seen just once. The time point was: pre-sensitization, week 0. Treatment defined: therapeutic diphenylcyclopropenone sensitization with weekly scalp DPC. The specimen comprised whole blood, sampled in connection with sensitization to the hapten diphenylcyclopropenone (DPC). Source of these receptors: a woman under 30 with alopecia areata. Some clones in this sample may be carry-over from other donors' samples.

This clonotype was seen many times. The chain carries TRBV3-1 and TRBJ2-7; the D is unclear. CDR1 is LGHDT, CDR2 YNNKEL, per germline (reference sequence). This CDR3 is built from 16 residues. With 0 bases removed from V and 0 bases from J, the gap between germline ends came to 12 bases. CDR3 sequence: CASSQDPSPDSYEQYF. CDR3 coding DNA: TGTGCCAGCAGCCAAGATCCCAGCCCTGACTCCTACGAGCAGTACTTC.

This clonotype was picked up many times. The chain combines TRBV6-6 with TRBJ1-5; weak D call: TRBD1 (5 bases). V was shortened by 5 bases and J by 4 bases, with 18 bases between the two germline ends. Germline values: CDR1 MNHNY, CDR2 SVGAGI (reference sequence). CDR3 length: 16 residues. The DNA for the CDR3 is TGTGCCAGCAGTCATCTGTGGCAGGGAGGGAATCAGCCCCAGCATTTT. As protein: CASSHLWQGGNQPQHF.

This clonotype has a handful of counts. V gene TRBV28 combines with J gene TRBJ1-4; the D gene is possibly TRBD1 (5 bases). Trimming shortened V by 4 bases and J by 8 bases, and 20 bases separated the two germline ends. This CDR3 spans 16 amino acids. Germline lookup yields CDR1 MDHEN and CDR2 SYDVKM. This chain's CDR3 is CASSSANRQGWEKLFF. CDR3 DNA: TGTGCCAGCAGTTCAGCGAACAGGCAGGGTTGGGAAAAACTGTTTTTT.

About this clonotype: One base away lies a much larger clone, so this may be a sequencing read error. This rearrangement joins TRBV5-1 to TRBJ2-5; D could derive from TRBD1 or TRBD2 (6 bases each). With 4 bases removed from V and 5 bases from J, the gap between germline ends came to 15 bases. The CDR3 covers 14 residues. The germline gives CDR1 SGHRS, CDR2 YFSETQ. CDR3 sequence reads: CASSGGTPRETQYF. DNA of the CDR3: TGCGCCAGCAGCGGCGGGACACCGCGGGAGACCCAGTACTTC.

This clonotype was seen only a few times. The V and J genes are TRBV3-1 and TRBJ1-4; tentatively, D is TRBD1 (6 bases). The CDR3 covers 16 residues. Germline CDR1 and CDR2: LGHDT and YNNKEL (reference sequence). The V end was cut by 7 bases, the J end by 8 bases, with 23 bases between. The CDR3 here is CASTTARGVIGEKLFF. The CDR3 nucleotides read TGTGCCAGCACCACAGCCAGGGGTGTTATTGGAGAAAAACTGTTTTTT. The variable domain in full, with the rest retrieved from reference TRBV3-1 and TRBJ1-4, is DTAVSQTPKYLVTQMGNDKSIKCEQNLGHDTMYWYKQDSKKFLKIMFSYNNKELIINETVPNRFSPKSPDKAHLNLHINSLELGDSAVYFCASTTARGVIGEKLFFGSGTQLSVL.

This clonotype appeared many times. This chain connects TRBV6-1 to TRBJ1-5; TRBD1 agrees at 7 bases. This CDR3 has 16 amino acids. Germline CDR1 reads MNHNS; CDR2 reads SASEGT. Unmatched junction bases numbered 9, after V lost 0 bases and J lost 7 bases. CDR3 sequence (DNA): TGTGCCAGCAGTGAAGCGGCAGGGGGATTTGGACAGCCCCAGCATTTT. Protein sequence: CASSEAAGGFGQPQHF.

This clonotype has at least ten counts. The chain employs TRBV6-6 and TRBJ2-3, with D unclear. V gave up 11 bases and J gave up 6 bases, with 15 bases separating them. Per the germline V gene, CDR1 is MNHNY and CDR2 is SVGAGI (reference sequence). This CDR3 has 12 amino acids. This chain's CDR3 is CAGASGSDTQYF. CDR3 sequence (DNA): TGTGCCGGAGCTAGTGGGTCCGATACGCAGTATTTT.

Only a few counts were recorded for this clonotype. This sequence joins TRBV15 and TRBJ1-3, with 8 bases identical to TRBD1. This CDR3 has 15 residues. The trim removed 5 bases at V and 2 bases at J, leaving 5 bases unmatched. Germline V lookup: CDR1 LNHNV, CDR2 YYDKDF (reference sequence). The CDR3 spells CATSLDRATGNTIYF. Here the CDR3 DNA reads TGTGCCACCAGCCTGGACAGGGCGACTGGAAACACCATATATTTT.